This TCR beta chain emerged from a study of shared clonotypes between healthy human individuals. Regarding the study as a whole: Sequencing depth was a factor that was expected to affect clonotype sharing among donors. The researchers took only blood, and tissue repertoires probably look different.

A note on this clone: Its specificity is unknown.

The CDR3 consists of 16 residues. Germline assignment: CDR1 SGHDN and CDR2 FVKESK. V was shortened by 2 bases and J by 0 bases, with 13 bases between the two germline ends. The data were produced by immunoSEQ multiplex PCR, yet TCRdb's version contains in-frame clones alone and is incomplete. This sample has some 1.1 million clones; 77% occur once, and the top ten carry roughly 0.83%. The chain links TRBV14 to TRBJ1-1; possible D gene TRBD1, 5 bases. The sequence came from a man between 18 and 29 years old in good health. Some clones in this sample may be carry-over from other donors' samples. Sequencing was performed on memory CD4+ T cells from PBMCs. Subset here: CD45RA-negative fraction. CDR3 sequence (DNA): TGTGCCAGCAGCCAAAAGGGACGGGGCATGAACACTGAAGCTTTCTTT. Protein product: CASSQKGRGMNTEAFF.